This TCR beta chain was sequenced in a study of CD8+ T cells in alopecia areata (dated by TCRdb to the late 2010s). About the full investigation: Treated patients were enrolled in an open-label pilot trial of oral tofacitinib at 5 to 10 mg twice daily for moderate-to-severe alopecia areata. In both human patients and the C3H/HeJ mouse model, the study applied high-throughput TCRbeta sequencing to look at T cell clonal expansion in alopecia areata. RNA came from the PAXgene miRNA kit for fixed scalp, the miRNeasy kit for PBMCs, and the RNeasy kit for mouse skin. TCRbeta CDR3 regions were amplified by immunoSEQ multiplex PCR using 35 Vbeta forward and 13 Jbeta reverse primers. Biopsies were taken from tofacitinib-treated patients at baseline and at 4 and 24 weeks of treatment, and a later scalp biopsy was taken in several of the tofacitinib-treated patients. Scalp clonality was compared across normal scalp (n=4), patchy alopecia areata scalp (n=8), and alopecia totalis/universalis scalp (n=8). The SALT score, which quantifies the percentage of affected scalp surface area, was used to measure disease severity in treated patients. Tofacitinib was administered for 6 to 18 months, and 6 months of follow-up off drug were then conducted to assess delayed response and recurrence. Human TCRbeta sequencing covered scalp tissue and sorted CD4+ and CD8+ peripheral blood T cells from patchy and totalis/universalis alopecia areata patients and healthy controls. Paper-wide results and their limitations: Tofacitinib significantly lowered scalp clonality and the number of expanded CD8+ clones among the top 100 scalp clones. Compared with normal scalp, lesional scalp, particularly in alopecia totalis/universalis, had higher clonality and more expanded CD8+ clones, which suggests antigenic drive. During tofacitinib treatment, many expanded lesional clones remained in scalp and blood, and this persistence may partly explain relapse after treatment is stopped. Compared with mice, TCR sequences shared between patients were less clear, possibly partly because of HLA diversity across the patient population. Unlike mouse skin, where gammadelta T cells dominate, normal human skin contains resident alphabeta T cells that get sequenced too, which complicates analysis of the scalp TCR repertoire. Because the treated cohort was small and had only one nonresponder, larger studies are needed to examine links between baseline CD8+ expansion and response.

As to this clone: This receptor's antigen is unknown. Base quality data are lacking; no much larger clone is found one base away.

Libraries were constructed by the immunoSEQ multiplex PCR assay. For TCR sequencing, RNA was extracted from every sample and reverse transcribed into cDNA to serve as template. SuperScript III was used for first-strand cDNA synthesis, primed with a 2:1 mix of oligo-dT and random hexamers. A synthetic immune receptor repertoire was used to assess amplification bias, and residual bias was removed computationally. Processing in the source paper ran as follows. Raw reads were preprocessed to remove errors, and CDR3 was defined according to IMGT conventions as the region from the conserved cysteine to phenylalanine. Clonality was computed by normalizing Shannon entropy by log2 of the number of productive unique TCRs and subtracting the result from 1. Whether scalp clones were CD4 or CD8 was inferred by matching scalp TCRbeta sequences against CD4 and CD8 repertoires sorted from blood. TCRdb stores this immuneACCESS table with in-frame sequences only. Part of the clones is absent; in the studies checked, under half of the shortfall reflects unresolved V genes, and no reason is known for the rest. The V and J calls and clone size come from that table; D and trimming were worked out from the DNA. In this sample the table shows more than 90,000 clones, about 61% of which occur a single time. The ten biggest clones cover over 15% of the sample.

Reading the label with the study, this specimen's treatment or condition is: oral pan-JAK inhibitor, 5-10 mg twice daily. Peripheral blood and lesional scalp punch biopsies were obtained from patients with alopecia areata. PBMCs were separated by density centrifugation and stained for CD3, CD4 and CD8, after which CD4+ and CD8+ T cells were sorted on a FACSAria. CDR1 is given as GTSNPN and CDR2 as SVGIG, both from the germline V gene (reference sequence). The CDR3 contains 11 residues, cysteine and phenylalanine counted. The read is trimmed to its CDR3 DNA, 33 bases read in frame from base 1. The trim is 5 bases for V and 5 bases for J, with a gap of 9 bases between the germline ends.

Material: CD8+ T cells sorted from blood, obtained at approximately week 56, from a patient treated with tofacitinib. This TCR came from a human donor with alopecia areata. The sequence links TRBV30 to TRBJ1-1; the D gene identity is not certain. The CDR3 corresponds to CAWLLGTEAFF. The DNA is as follows: TGTGCCTGGCTCCTCGGGACTGAAGCTTTCTTT.